This T cell receptor beta chain comes out of a study of blood T cells in healthy people across ages. Findings and limits, study-wide: It was found that TCR beta diversity correlated strongly with the percentage of naive T cells.

It was with a sample-barcoded 5' primer and a J-beta primer mix that a second PCR of about 7 to 12 cycles was run. Each CDR3 protein is one row after TCRdb ran MiXCR on the 5' RACE reads. The sample records some 940,000 distinct CDR3 sequences, under 35% being singletons. V was trimmed by 9 bases and J by 5 bases, leaving 17 bases between them. Germline CDR1 MNHEY, CDR2 SVGAGI. This CDR3 region has 13 residues. The study isolated at least 6.5 million PBMCs from each sample. In its sample, this clonotype was seen many times. The antigen remains undetermined. These same data were also listed under a study on T cells of mothers and their children.

The sequenced sample was blood. The chain carries TRBV6-5 and TRBJ2-7, with unresolved D. The TCR comes from a middle-aged woman in good health. For the CDR3, the DNA is TGTGCCAGTCGAGAGGTGGGGTTCAACGAGCAGTACTTC. This gives the protein CASREVGFNEQYF.